This T cell receptor beta chain was found in a study of T cell responses to AZD1222 COVID-19 vaccine. Study observations and caveats: CD4 TCRs linked to vaccination spanned spike, dominating at 160-218 and 743-854.

Trimming removed 2 bases from V and 4 bases from J; junction bases left unmatched: 12. The CDR3 is 17 residues long. Germline values: CDR1 SQVTM, CDR2 ANQGSEA. The protocol was immunoSEQ multiplex PCR, while the TCRdb copy is restricted to in-frame clones and leaves out a portion. This table has approximately 300,000 clones, 90% to 95% appearing once. As for this clone: The antigen remains undetermined.

The V gene is TRBV29-1, the J gene TRBJ2-3; 10 positions agree with TRBD2. The TCR comes from an adult who received the AZD1222 COVID-19 vaccine. The sample consisted of peripheral blood, taken 28 days after the second AZD1222 dose. The CDR3, as DNA: TGCAGCGTTGAATCCTCTCCTAGCGGGAGTTTCGCAGATACGCAGTATTTT. The encoded protein is CSVESSPSGSFADTQYF.